In its sample, the clone carrying this T cell receptor beta chain was seen many times. Its antigen is not known. RNA transcripts were the template for amplifying TCR beta CDR3 regions. A first-round RT-PCR of the TCR CDR3 used the HTBI primer set. TCRdb reprocessed the multiplex PCR reads with MiXCR, giving one entry per CDR3 protein. The data show approximately 360,000 distinct CDR3 sequences, less than 20% seen once. Hyperthyroidism, newly diagnosed and lasting under 2 months, affected patients aged 18 to 65. Diagnosis rested on symptoms, serum thyroxine and TRAb, thyroid ultrasound, and orbital computed tomography. This record comes from a study of T cells in Graves' hyperthyroidism and ophthalmopathy. About the research overall: Peripheral blood was acquired at first diagnosis, ahead of any therapy whatsoever. Study-level results: Most thyroid clonotypes that were expanded above 0.001 also turned up in blood.

The CDR3 runs 13 residues. Trimming removed 6 bases from V and 0 bases from J; junction bases left unmatched: 0. Germline CDR1 is MNHNS and CDR2 is SASEGT. The V gene is TRBV6-1, the J gene TRBJ2-7; 9 bases line up with TRBD1. Input material: blood. The receptor's source is a woman between 18 and 29 years old with Graves' hyperthyroidism that later progressed to Graves' ophthalmopathy. As DNA, the CDR3 is TGTGCCAGCAGGACAGGGGGCTCCTACGAGCAGTACTTC. Amino acids: CASRTGGSYEQYF.